The present entry profiles one TCR beta chain with its context. This record belongs to a study of blood T cell repertoires in COVID-19. Study overall: In each case, the material was cDNA or gDNA derived from T cells, B-cell-depleted T cells, or PBMCs.

CDR1 and CDR2 from the germline V gene are SGHRS and YFSETQ. V lost 4 bases and J lost 6, with 15 bases in between. The CDR3 totals 14 residues. In the original analysis: Nucleated cell number was recorded as an estimate derived from reference gene primer amplification. The table came from immunoSEQ multiplex PCR; TCRdb's copy has only in-frame clones and leaves some out. V, J and clone size derive from that table, while D and trimming were established from the DNA sequence. Of about 320,000 clones detected, over 90% appear once; the ten largest clones hold approximately 4.1%. Each participant's cohort was designated according to participant-reported clinical history.

This receptor was obtained from a woman under 40 who had been exposed to COVID-19. This chain joins TRBV5-1 and TRBJ2-3, with a possible D match to TRBD1 (6 bases). The specimen sequenced was PBMCs or T cells enriched from blood (not recorded which). The CDR3 loop is CASSHRDVKDTQYF. In DNA form, the CDR3 reads TGCGCCAGCAGCCACAGGGATGTTAAGGATACGCAGTATTTT.